This is a list of T cell receptor beta chains from one sample in a study of T-cell reconstitution after alpha-beta-depleted transplantation in children. From the PCR reads, TCRdb called clonotypes with MiXCR, one entry per CDR3 protein. The sample shows fewer than 450,000 distinct CDR3 sequences, 15% to 20% of them seen only once. The sample in question was PBMCs, mostly from graft donor cells, obtained 360 days after TCRalphabeta/CD19-depleted stem cell transplant. The receptors come from a male patient aged 2 to 9 who had a stem cell transplant for acute lymphoblastic leukemia, so the T cells may come from the graft donor. The CDR3 runs from the conserved cysteine through the conserved F or W. The order of the fields is clone size, J gene, D gene, V gene, CDR3 protein, CDR3 DNA. D genes are given only for firm matches. The size field is filled for only some rows; it gives once, few, many or a size class.

>few|TRBJ2-3|-|TRBV7-2
CASSQQAVSTDTQYF
TGTGCCAGCAGTCAACAGGCCGTTAGCACAGATACGCAGTATTTT
>few|TRBJ1-1|-|TRBV11-2
CASSLAGGSEAFF
TGTGCCAGCAGCTTAGCGGGCGGCAGTGAAGCTTTCTTT
>many|TRBJ2-1|TRBD2|TRBV10-3
CAISEGPSGREIRYYYNEQFF
TGTGCCATCAGTGAGGGACCTAGCGGGAGGGAAATAAGGTACTACTACAATGAGCAGTTCTTC
>many|TRBJ2-5|-|TRBV5-6
CASSLLQWGQETQYF
TGTGCCAGCAGCTTACTCCAATGGGGGCAAGAGACCCAGTACTTC
>many|TRBJ2-7|-|TRBV10-3
CAISESGPYEQYF
TGTGCCATCAGTGAGTCTGGTCCCTACGAGCAGTACTTC
>few|TRBJ1-2|-|TRBV2
CASTWGTGSGYTF
TGTGCCAGCACGTGGGGTACAGGGTCTGGCTACACCTTC
>many|TRBJ2-1|TRBD1|TRBV9
CASSVEDGDRNEQFF
TGTGCCAGCAGCGTAGAGGATGGGGACAGAAATGAGCAGTTCTTC
>-|TRBJ2-1|-|TRBV3-1
CASSQDGSSYNEQFF
TGTGCCAGCAGCCAAGATGGTAGCTCCTACAATGAGCAGTTCTTC
>-|TRBJ2-3|-|TRBV12-3/TRBV12-4
CASSSRGPFTDTQYF
TGTGCCAGCAGTTCCAGGGGTCCCTTCACAGATACGCAGTATTTT
>many|TRBJ2-3|-|TRBV20-1
CSATSPDYTQYF
TGCAGTGCCACGTCCCCTGACTATACGCAGTATTTT
>few|TRBJ2-1|TRBD2|TRBV6-2/TRBV6-3
CASSYGTRYSKNEQFF
TGTGCCAGCAGTTACGGGACTAGGTATTCCAAGAATGAGCAGTTCTTC
>-|TRBJ2-5|TRBD2|TRBV29-1
CSVEGALAPLRQETQYF
TGCAGCGTCGAAGGGGCACTAGCGCCCCTCAGACAAGAGACCCAGTACTTC
>-|TRBJ2-2|TRBD2|TRBV15
CATSRDRGRDLRPELFF
TGTGCCACCAGCAGAGATCGGGGGAGGGACCTTCGGCCGGAGCTGTTTTTT
>few|TRBJ2-1|-|TRBV6-4
CASSDLQLGSGEQFF
TGTGCCAGCAGTGACCTCCAATTAGGCAGCGGCGAGCAGTTCTTC
>few|TRBJ2-2|-|TRBV27
CASNPTANTGELFF
TGTGCCAGCAACCCGACAGCAAACACCGGGGAGCTGTTTTTT
>-|TRBJ2-3|-|TRBV6-1
CASSSSYFADTQYF
TGTGCCAGCAGTAGCTCTTACTTCGCAGATACGCAGTATTTT
>few|TRBJ2-7|TRBD1|TRBV5-6
CASRYGTGPYEQYF
TGTGCCAGCAGGTACGGGACAGGACCCTACGAGCAGTACTTC
>many|TRBJ2-5|-|TRBV5-1
CASSFSQETQYF
TGCGCCAGCAGCTTCTCTCAAGAGACCCAGTACTTC
>few|TRBJ2-1|-|TRBV12-3/TRBV12-4
CASSFGRGIYNEQFF
TGTGCCAGCAGTTTTGGTAGAGGGATCTACAATGAGCAGTTCTTC
>-|TRBJ1-1|TRBD1|TRBV27
CASSPSPGTGTSAEAFF
TGTGCCAGCAGTCCCAGTCCCGGGACAGGGACATCGGCTGAAGCTTTCTTT
>-|TRBJ2-7|TRBD1|TRBV7-3
CASSLIPDRDHEQYF
TGTGCCAGCAGCTTAATCCCGGACAGGGACCACGAGCAGTACTTC
>many|TRBJ2-5|-|TRBV4-3
CASSQARLEETQYF
TGCGCCAGCAGCCAAGCGCGACTTGAAGAGACCCAGTACTTC
>few|TRBJ2-2|TRBD2|TRBV5-6
CASSLPGGESSGELFF
TGTGCCAGCAGCTTGCCGGGGGGGGAGAGTTCCGGGGAGCTGTTTTTT
>-|TRBJ2-2|-|TRBV7-9
CAPPGDTGELFF
TGTGCCCCCCCCGGGGACACCGGGGAGCTGTTTTTT
>many|TRBJ2-4|-|TRBV20-1
CSARDQTGRNIQYF
TGCAGTGCTAGAGATCAAACAGGTCGAAACATTCAGTACTTC
>few|TRBJ1-4|TRBD1|TRBV5-1
CASSVGQGHSEKLFF
TGCGCCAGCAGCGTGGGACAGGGACATTCTGAAAAACTGTTTTTT
>-|TRBJ1-4|-|TRBV3-1
CASSQGGRFNEKLFF
TGTGCCAGCAGCCAAGGGGGACGGTTTAATGAAAAACTGTTTTTT
>many|TRBJ2-2|-|TRBV5-1
CASTPPGKTNTGELFF
TGCGCCAGCACCCCCCCCGGGAAGACGAACACCGGGGAGCTGTTTTTT
>-|TRBJ2-7|-|TRBV6-2/TRBV6-3
CASSRTGNEQYF
TGTGCCAGCAGCCGAACAGGGAACGAGCAGTACTTC